This TCR beta chain was recovered during a study of blood T cell repertoires in COVID-19. As originally analysed: Using reference gene primer amplification, nucleated cell counts were estimated. The method was immunoSEQ multiplex PCR; TCRdb's version includes in-frame clones alone and lacks a portion of them. V, J and clone size were drawn from that table, and D and trimming were deduced from the DNA. The table lists 200,000 to 250,000 clones, 82% of them singletons, with roughly 4.6% in the top ten. The trim removed 0 bases at V and 5 bases at J, leaving 2 bases unmatched. There are 13 residues in the CDR3. Germline CDR1 GTSNPN, CDR2 SVGIG (reference sequence).

Sequences were obtained from peripheral blood. The TCR was taken from a woman of 80 years or more with active or convalescent COVID-19. This chain joins TRBV30 and TRBJ1-1, with 8 positions matching TRBD1. Here the CDR3 reads CAWSVQGETEAFF. In DNA form, the CDR3 reads TGTGCCTGGAGTGTACAGGGGGAGACTGAAGCTTTCTTT.